These 2 T cell receptor beta chains share one sample of origin, sequenced in a study of shared clonotypes between healthy human individuals. TCRdb's copy holds only in-frame clones and misses some; the assay was immunoSEQ multiplex PCR. The sample lists millions of clones, over 90% occurring once. Sequences were obtained from naive CD4+ T cells from PBMCs. Subset defined: CD45RA+ positively selected. The origin of the receptors is a man aged 18 to 30 in good health. Some clones in this sample may be carry-over from other donors' samples.

The J gene is TRBJ2-3, the V gene TRBV29-1; D is unclear. This CDR3 spans 10 amino acids. V was pared by 7 bases and J by 6 bases, with 8 bases between. Germline V lookup: CDR1 SQVTM, CDR2 ANQGSEA. CDR3 amino acids: CSGKMDTQYF. CDR3 nucleotides: TGCAGCGGGAAAATGGATACGCAGTATTTT.

The chain couples TRBV29-1 to TRBJ1-1; 7 bases align to TRBD1. The germline V gene encodes CDR1 SQVTM and CDR2 ANQGSEA. Trimming cost V 1 base and J 7 bases; bases outside gene matches: 30. This CDR3 is 21 amino acids long. The CDR3 is CSVEGATPDRVSRVELGEAFF. CDR3 DNA sequence: TGCAGCGTTGAAGGTGCCACCCCCGACAGGGTCTCAAGAGTTGAACTTGGTGAAGCTTTCTTT.